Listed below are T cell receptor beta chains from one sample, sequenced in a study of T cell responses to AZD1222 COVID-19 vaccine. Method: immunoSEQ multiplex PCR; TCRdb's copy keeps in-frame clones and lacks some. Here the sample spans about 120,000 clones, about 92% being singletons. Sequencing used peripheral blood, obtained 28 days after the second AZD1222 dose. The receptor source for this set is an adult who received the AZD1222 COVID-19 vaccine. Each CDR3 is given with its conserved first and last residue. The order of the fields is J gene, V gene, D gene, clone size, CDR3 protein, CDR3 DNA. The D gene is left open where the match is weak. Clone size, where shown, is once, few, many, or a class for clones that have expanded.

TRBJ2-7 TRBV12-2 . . CASRLTPSGGDEQYF TGTGCAAGTCGCTTAACGCCTAGCGGGGGTGACGAGCAGTACTTC
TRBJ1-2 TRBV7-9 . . CASSVDSYGYTF TGTGCCAGCAGCGTCGACAGCTATGGCTACACCTTC
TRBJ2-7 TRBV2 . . CASSDQPGSYEQYF TGTGCCAGCAGTGACCAACCGGGATCCTACGAGCAGTACTTC
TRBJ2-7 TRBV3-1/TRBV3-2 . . CASSQLSGEQYF TGTGCCAGCAGCCAATTGTCAGGCGAGCAGTACTTC
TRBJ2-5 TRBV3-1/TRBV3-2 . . CASSQDWRRRVQETQYF TGTGCCAGCAGCCAAGATTGGCGTAGGAGGGTCCAAGAGACCCAGTACTTC
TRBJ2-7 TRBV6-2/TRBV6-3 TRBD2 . CASSYHRAVTSGPPYEQYF TGTGCCAGCAGTTACCACCGGGCGGTGACTAGCGGGCCCCCCTACGAGCAGTACTTC
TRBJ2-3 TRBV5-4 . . CASSLEGYTDTQYF TGTGCCAGCAGCTTGGAGGGCTACACAGATACGCAGTATTTT
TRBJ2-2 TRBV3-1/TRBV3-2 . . CASPRQALNTGELFF TGTGCCAGCCCCAGACAGGCCTTGAACACCGGGGAGCTGTTTTTT
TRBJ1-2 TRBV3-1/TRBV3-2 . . CASSQDPDGYTF TGTGCCAGCAGCCAAGACCCTGATGGCTACACCTTC
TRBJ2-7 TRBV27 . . CASSPGFGGEQYF TGTGCCAGCAGCCCCGGGTTTGGGGGCGAGCAGTACTTC
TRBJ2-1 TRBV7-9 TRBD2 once CASSLIQRGFDEQFF TGTGCCAGCAGCTTAATCCAGCGGGGGTTCGATGAGCAGTTCTTC
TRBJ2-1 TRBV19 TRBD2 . CASSMTSGGVEQFF TGTGCCAGTAGTATGACTAGCGGGGGGGTTGAGCAGTTCTTC
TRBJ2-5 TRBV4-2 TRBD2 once CASSLPGLAQETQYF TGTGCCAGCAGCCTACCGGGACTAGCACAAGAGACCCAGTACTTC
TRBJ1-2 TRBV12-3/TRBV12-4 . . CASSPLGSYGYTF TGTGCCAGCAGTCCCCTGGGGAGCTATGGCTACACCTTC
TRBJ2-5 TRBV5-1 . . CASSLVGETQYF TGCGCCAGCAGCTTGGTAGGGGAGACCCAGTACTTC
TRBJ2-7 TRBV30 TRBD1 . CAWSETFGTGATYEQYF TGTGCCTGGAGTGAAACCTTTGGGACAGGGGCAACCTACGAGCAGTACTTC
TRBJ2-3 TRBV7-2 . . CASSEGRRPDTQYF TGTGCCAGCAGCGAGGGGCGGAGGCCAGATACGCAGTATTTT
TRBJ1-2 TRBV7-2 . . CASSQSGGPYGYTF TGTGCCAGCAGTCAATCCGGGGGACCCTATGGCTACACCTTC
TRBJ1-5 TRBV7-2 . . CASSSNRVGQPQHF TGTGCCAGCAGCTCCAACAGGGTAGGGCAGCCCCAGCATTTT
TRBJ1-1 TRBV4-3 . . CASSQEDGTAFF TGCGCCAGCAGCCAAGAAGACGGGACGGCTTTCTTT
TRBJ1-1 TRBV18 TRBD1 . CASSPLERGRDTEAFF TGTGCCAGCTCACCACTTGAGAGGGGGCGCGACACTGAAGCTTTCTTT
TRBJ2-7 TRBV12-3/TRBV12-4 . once CASRGYGNEQYF TGTGCCAGCAGGGGCTACGGAAACGAGCAGTACTTC
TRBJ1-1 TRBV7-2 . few CASSLITLNTEAFF TGTGCCAGCAGCCTAATCACCCTGAACACTGAAGCTTTCTTT
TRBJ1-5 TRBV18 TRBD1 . CASSPTRQGFYSDQPQHF TGTGCCAGCTCACCGACAAGACAGGGATTTTATTCGGATCAGCCCCAGCATTTT
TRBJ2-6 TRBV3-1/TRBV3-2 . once CASSPYRRSSGANVLTF TGTGCCAGCAGCCCTTACCGCAGGTCCTCTGGGGCCAACGTCCTGACTTTC
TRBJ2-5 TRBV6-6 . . CASSFNSEGETQYF TGTGCCAGCAGTTTCAACTCGGAAGGCGAGACCCAGTACTTC
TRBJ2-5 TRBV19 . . CASRNRVGETQYF TGTGCCAGTAGAAACAGGGTTGGGGAGACCCAGTACTTC
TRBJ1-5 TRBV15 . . CATSRGDQPQHF TGTGCCACCAGCAGAGGGGATCAGCCCCAGCATTTT
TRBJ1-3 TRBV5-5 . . CASHTSVRDRNTIYF TGTGCCAGCCACACGTCGGTCAGGGACAGAAACACCATATATTTT
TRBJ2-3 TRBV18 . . CASSPGQRWDTQYF TGTGCCAGCTCACCAGGACAAAGGTGGGATACGCAGTATTTT
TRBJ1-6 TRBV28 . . CASSYHQEGSPLHF TGTGCCAGCAGTTATCATCAAGAAGGTTCACCCCTCCACTTT
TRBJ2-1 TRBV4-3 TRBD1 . CASSQTRTGQQFF TGCGCCAGCAGCCAGACCAGGACAGGGCAGCAGTTCTTC
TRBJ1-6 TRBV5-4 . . CASSLIVSQGLGSPLHF TGTGCCAGCAGCTTGATCGTTTCTCAGGGACTTGGATCACCCCTCCACTTT
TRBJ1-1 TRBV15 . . CATSKPDSGTAFF TGTGCCACCAGCAAGCCGGACTCCGGCACGGCTTTCTTT
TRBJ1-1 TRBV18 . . CASSPQGVEAFF TGTGCCAGCTCACCCCAAGGAGTTGAAGCTTTCTTT